A single sample gave rise to the 15 T cell receptor beta chains below, sequenced in a study of CD8+ T cells in alopecia areata. Sequencing used cDNA as its template, made by extracting RNA and reverse transcribing it. Only in-frame clones appear in the TCRdb table, and some are missing; sequencing was by immunoSEQ multiplex PCR. The sample has about 120,000 clones, 58% seen once. Treatment given: oral pan-JAK inhibitor, 5-10 mg twice daily. Sequences were derived from CD8+ T cells sorted from blood, sampled at week 4, from a patient treated with tofacitinib. The receptors originated from a human donor with alopecia areata.

This sequence joins TRBV9 and TRBJ1-1; 8 nucleotides agree with TRBD1. The trim removed 2 bases at V and 0 bases at J, leaving 9 bases unmatched. The CDR3 consists of 17 residues. Germline CDR1 reads SGDLS; CDR2 reads YYNGEE. The CDR3 sequence is CASSVPTGEEMNTEAFF. The CDR3 DNA follows: TGTGCCAGCAGCGTCCCGACAGGGGAAGAGATGAACACTGAAGCTTTCTTT.

This clone was seen a few times. The chain has TRBV4-2 and TRBJ2-2; 7 nucleotides agree with TRBD2. Germline V gives CDR1 LGHNA, CDR2 YNFKEQ. The ends lost 1 base at V and 1 base at J; junction bases unmatched: 6. This CDR3 has 17 residues. The CDR3 sequence: CASSQVAGGGNTGELFF. CDR3 DNA: TGTGCCAGCAGCCAAGTGGCAGGCGGGGGGAACACCGGGGAGCTGTTTTTT.

V and J are TRBV6-5 and TRBJ1-2, with 10 bases fitting TRBD1. Losses at the gene ends were 5 bases for V and 2 bases for J; bases not matched to a gene: 5. Germline CDR1 reads MNHEY; CDR2 reads SVGAGI. The CDR3 is made up of 15 amino acids. CDR3 sequence reads: CASSAGQGPNYGYTF. The CDR3, as DNA: TGTGCCAGCAGTGCGGGACAGGGGCCCAACTATGGCTACACCTTC.

The rearrangement links TRBV4-2 to TRBJ2-5; TRBD2 agrees at 7 bases. CDR1 LGHNA and CDR2 YNFKEQ come from the germline V gene. The CDR3 sequence is 19 residues long. V shed 1 base and J 1 base; nucleotides not matched to a gene: 15. This CDR3 reads CASSQVGSYGGGLQETQYF. The CDR3 DNA is TGTGCCAGCAGCCAAGTAGGATCTTATGGGGGGGGACTCCAAGAGACCCAGTACTTC.

This rearrangement joins TRBV9 to TRBJ2-1; maybe TRBD2 (5 bases). Germline V gene lookup returns CDR1 SGDLS and CDR2 YYNGEE. The CDR3 sequence is 13 residues long. The V end lost 3 bases, the J end lost 9 bases, and 13 bases lay between the germline ends. The DNA for the CDR3 is TGTGCCAGCAGCGCCCCAGCGGAGGCTGAGCAGTTCTTC. Translating it yields CASSAPAEAEQFF.

This clone was detected a few times. The chain recombines TRBV7-9 with TRBJ1-1; TRBD1 is a possible D gene (5 bases). The CDR3 loop spans 13 amino acids. Germline CDR1 and CDR2: SEHNR and FQNEAQ (reference sequence). Trimming took off 5 bases at V and 8 bases at J, with 15 bases between the two ends. This chain's CDR3 is CASSHGEGTEAFF. For the CDR3, the DNA is TGTGCCAGCAGCCACGGGGAGGGGACGGAAGCTTTCTTT.

There are a few counts of this clone. The genes are TRBV23-1 and TRBJ2-7, with 9 positions matching TRBD1. TRBV23-1 is annotated as an ORF whose role is uncertain. J gave up 3 bases and V 3 bases, and 6 bases lay outside the gene matches. The CDR3 consists of 15 residues. The CDR3 protein is CASSHRGQGSYEQYF. CDR3 in DNA: TGCGCCAGCAGTCACCGGGGACAGGGAAGCTACGAGCAGTACTTC.

The CDR3 coding sequence is TGTGCCAGCAGCTTAACAAGAGAAGCTTTCTTT. Encoded protein: CASSLTREAFF. V and J are TRBV11-2 and TRBJ1-1, with D unresolved. There are 11 residues in the CDR3. CDR1 is SGHAT, CDR2 FQNNGV, per germline. V lost 2 bases and J lost 8, with 6 bases in between.

The V call is TRBV6-5, the J call TRBJ2-1, with a tentative D call TRBD2 (6 bases). Germline assignment: CDR1 MNHEY and CDR2 SVGAGI. V lost 0 bases, J lost 10 bases, and 10 bases lay in between. The CDR3 is 13 amino acids. CDR3 coding DNA: TGTGCCAGCAGTTACTCGAGTGGGGGGGAGCAGTTCTTC. Amino acid sequence: CASSYSSGGEQFF.

The chain joins TRBV11-2 to TRBJ2-1; D might be TRBD1 or TRBD2, each matching 6 bases. CDR3 length: 16 amino acids. Germline CDR1 SGHAT, CDR2 FQNNGV. Trimming took 5 bases from V and 2 from J, leaving 16 bases between them. The CDR3 DNA reads TGTGCCAGCAGCCAAGCCTCGGGGGCCGCCTACAATGAGCAGTTCTTC. Translated: CASSQASGAAYNEQFF. The full variable domain, rest sourced from reference TRBV11-2 and TRBJ2-1, is EAGVAQSPRYKIIEKRQSVAFWCNPISGHATLYWYQQILGQGPKLLIQFQNNGVVDDSQLPKDRFSAERLKGVDSTLKIQPAKLEDSAVYLCASSQASGAAYNEQFFGPGTRLTVL.

This chain connects TRBV29-1 to TRBJ1-5; D gene uncertain. The CDR3 is 13 residues long. CDR1 and CDR2 (germline): SQVTM, ANQGSEA. The ends were cut back, 0 bases at V and 4 bases at J, with 7 bases in the middle. CDR3 nucleotide sequence: TGCAGCGTTGAAGATGACCTGAATCAGCCCCAGCATTTT. This translates into CSVEDDLNQPQHF.

This chain joins TRBV15 and TRBJ2-5; D ambiguous. CDR1 and CDR2 from the germline V gene are LNHNV and YYDKDF (reference sequence). Trimming shortened V by 0 bases and J by 6 bases, and 5 bases separated the two germline ends. There are 12 residues in the CDR3. Written as DNA, the CDR3 is TGTGCCACCAGCAGAGATATGAAGACCCAGTACTTC. It specifies CATSRDMKTQYF.

The rearrangement joins TRBV7-8 to TRBJ2-3; the D gene is possibly TRBD1 (6 bases). The V end lost 1 base, the J end lost 0 bases, and 8 bases lay between the germline ends. From germline, CDR1 is SGHVS and CDR2 FQNEAQ. This CDR3 has 15 amino acids. CDR3 loop: CASSLVGASTDTQYF. DNA of the CDR3: TGTGCCAGCAGCTTAGTGGGGGCTAGCACAGATACGCAGTATTTT.

The CDR3 loop is CAWTWTGVSTDTQYF. The CDR3 bases are TGTGCCTGGACCTGGACAGGGGTCAGCACAGATACGCAGTATTTT. The gene calls are TRBV30 and TRBJ2-3, with 9 bases matching TRBD1. V lost 4 bases to trimming and J lost 0 bases; unmatched junction nucleotides: 5. CDR3 size: 15 residues. Germline V lookup: CDR1 GTSNPN, CDR2 SVGIG (reference sequence).

This clone came up once. The chain employs TRBV29-1 and TRBJ2-2; no clear D gene. Per germline, CDR1 SQVTM and CDR2 ANQGSEA. Trimming removed 1 base at V and 7 bases at J, with 7 bases between. The CDR3 consists of 12 residues. In DNA, the CDR3 is TGCAGCGTTGAAGGAGGAGTCGGGGAGCTGTTTTTT. Amino acids: CSVEGGVGELFF.